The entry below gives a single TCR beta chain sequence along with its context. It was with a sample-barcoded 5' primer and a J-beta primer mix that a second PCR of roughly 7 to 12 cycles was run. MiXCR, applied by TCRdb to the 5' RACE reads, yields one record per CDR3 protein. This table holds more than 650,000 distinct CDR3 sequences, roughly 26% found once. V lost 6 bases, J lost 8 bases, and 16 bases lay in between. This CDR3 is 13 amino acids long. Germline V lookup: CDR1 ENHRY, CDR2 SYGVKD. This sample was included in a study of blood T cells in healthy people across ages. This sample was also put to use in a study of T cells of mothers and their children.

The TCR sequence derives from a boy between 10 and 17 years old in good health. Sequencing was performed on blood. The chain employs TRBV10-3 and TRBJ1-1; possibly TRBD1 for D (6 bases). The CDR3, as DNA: TGTGCCATCAGCATAAGGGGGGAAGGGGAAGCTTTCTTT. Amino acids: CAISIRGEGEAFF.